This passage covers 13 T cell receptor beta chains from one sample sequenced in a study of control samples from healthy donors and cancer patients. Sequenced by immunoSEQ multiplex PCR; TCRdb stores in-frame clones only, minus some. The table shows some 71,000 clones, with roughly 87% occurring only once. The sequencing sample was made of PBMCs. The receptors derive from a man between 60 and 75 years old with colorectal cancer.

The chain is built from TRBV5-1 and TRBJ2-1; possible D gene TRBD1, 5 bases. Germline CDR1 is SGHRS and CDR2 is YFSETQ. The ends were cut back, 1 base at V and 5 bases at J, with 13 bases in the middle. The CDR3 is 15 residues long. CDR3 region: CASSLRTYRDNEQFF. Written as DNA, the CDR3 is TGCGCCAGCAGCTTGAGGACATATCGGGACAATGAGCAGTTCTTC.

The genes are TRBV7-8 and TRBJ2-7, with no clear D. Trimming stripped 0 bases from V and 6 bases from J, with 9 bases between. The CDR3 has 13 amino acids. CDR1 and CDR2 (germline): SGHVS, FQNEAQ. The CDR3 DNA sequence: TGTGCCAGCAGCTTAGCGCTTGTGTCCGAGCAGTACTTC. Translating gives CASSLALVSEQYF.

The V call is TRBV4-3, the J call TRBJ2-3; TRBD2 is a possible D gene (6 bases). V gave up 4 bases and J gave up 4 bases, with 18 bases separating them. Germline V lookup: CDR1 LGHNA, CDR2 YSLEER. This CDR3 region has 16 residues. The CDR3 loop is CASSPGDLFEADTQYF. The CDR3 region has the DNA TGCGCCAGCAGCCCTGGGGACTTGTTCGAGGCAGATACGCAGTATTTT.

The chain links TRBV28 to TRBJ2-3, with TRBD1 as a possible D gene (5 bases). V lost 3 bases and J 4 bases, leaving 14 bases between the germline ends. This CDR3 has 15 residues. Germline V gene data show CDR1 as MDHEN and CDR2 as SYDVKM. CDR3 region: CASSFSKGQADTQYF. DNA for the CDR3: TGTGCCAGCAGTTTTAGTAAGGGGCAGGCAGATACGCAGTATTTT.

Only one count was recorded for this clone. The V call is TRBV28, the J call TRBJ1-2, with D perhaps matching TRBD1 (5 bases). The CDR3 is made up of 13 amino acids. The V end was cut by 10 bases, the J end by 0 bases, with 12 bases between. The germline V gene encodes CDR1 MDHEN and CDR2 SYDVKM. The DNA for the CDR3 is TGTGCCACCCCCACAGGAACTAACTATGGCTACACCTTC. Protein sequence: CATPTGTNYGYTF.

The chain carries TRBV28 and TRBJ2-5; maybe TRBD2 (6 bases). Trimming stripped 7 bases from V and 5 bases from J, with 14 bases between. The CDR3 contains 13 residues. CDR1 and CDR2 from the germline V gene are MDHEN and SYDVKM. CDR3 nucleotides: TGTGCCAGCAATACCCGCGGGGTGGAGACCCAGTACTTC. The encoded protein is CASNTRGVETQYF.

The V gene is TRBV11-2, the J gene TRBJ2-2, with 8 bases aligning to TRBD2. The length of the CDR3 is 15 residues. V lost 5 bases to trimming and J lost 4 bases; unmatched junction nucleotides: 6. CDR1 is SGHAT and CDR2 is FQNNGV in the germline V gene. CDR3 coding DNA: TGTGCCAGCAGCCCGGCTGGGACTAGCACCGGGGAGCTGTTTTTT. This gives the protein CASSPAGTSTGELFF.

The genes are TRBV6-2 or TRBV6-3 and TRBJ2-3; 10 nucleotides agree with TRBD1. The CDR3 extends over 16 amino acids. J gave up 4 bases and V 2 bases, and 6 bases lay outside the gene matches. CDR1 is MNHEY and CDR2 is SVGEGT in the germline V gene. CDR3 nucleotides: TGTGCCAGCAGTTACCGCGACAGGGGGCGGGCAGATACGCAGTATTTT. It specifies CASSYRDRGRADTQYF.

This chain joins TRBV6-4 and TRBJ1-2, with 7 bases that match TRBD1. This CDR3 has 15 amino acids. CDR1 and CDR2 from the germline V gene are MRHNA and SNTAGT. Losses at the gene ends were 5 bases for V and 7 bases for J; bases not matched to a gene: 13. CDR3 region: CASSPGGQEVPGYTF. The CDR3 coding sequence is TGTGCCAGCAGTCCCGGAGGACAGGAGGTACCTGGCTACACCTTC.

For the CDR3, the DNA is TGTGCCAGTAGTCCCGGACTAGCGGGTAAGAATGAGCAGTTCTTC. Translation: CASSPGLAGKNEQFF. The chain links TRBV19 to TRBJ2-1; 11 nucleotides agree with TRBD2. V shed 5 bases and J 7 bases; nucleotides not matched to a gene: 7. The germline V gene encodes CDR1 LNHDA and CDR2 SQIVND (reference sequence). The CDR3 contains 15 residues.

CDR3 coding DNA: TGTGCCAGCAGTGAACCGGGACAGGGGGCCTCCTACGAGCAGTACTTC. The encoded protein is CASSEPGQGASYEQYF. The rearrangement links TRBV6-1 to TRBJ2-7; 12 bases line up with TRBD1. J was trimmed by 0 bases and V by 2 bases; bases with no gene match: 2. The CDR3 runs to 16 residues. Germline V gene sequence: CDR1 MNHNS, CDR2 SASEGT.

The CDR3 sequence is CASSQEETQYF. For the CDR3, the DNA is TGTGCCAGCAGCCAAGAGGAGACCCAGTACTTC. The J gene is TRBJ2-5, the V gene TRBV4-2, with D unresolved. This CDR3 contains 11 residues. V shed 0 bases and J shed 5 bases, with 1 base lying between them. From germline, CDR1 is LGHNA and CDR2 YNFKEQ.

The rearrangement uses TRBV4-1 and TRBJ2-1, with 9 positions matching TRBD2. The CDR3 has 17 amino acids. Per the germline V gene, CDR1 is MGHRA and CDR2 is YSYEKL. V shed 1 base and J 0 bases; nucleotides not matched to a gene: 4. Here the CDR3 reads CASSQGISGSSYNEQFF. The CDR3 bases are TGCGCCAGCAGCCAAGGGATTAGCGGGAGCTCCTACAATGAGCAGTTCTTC.